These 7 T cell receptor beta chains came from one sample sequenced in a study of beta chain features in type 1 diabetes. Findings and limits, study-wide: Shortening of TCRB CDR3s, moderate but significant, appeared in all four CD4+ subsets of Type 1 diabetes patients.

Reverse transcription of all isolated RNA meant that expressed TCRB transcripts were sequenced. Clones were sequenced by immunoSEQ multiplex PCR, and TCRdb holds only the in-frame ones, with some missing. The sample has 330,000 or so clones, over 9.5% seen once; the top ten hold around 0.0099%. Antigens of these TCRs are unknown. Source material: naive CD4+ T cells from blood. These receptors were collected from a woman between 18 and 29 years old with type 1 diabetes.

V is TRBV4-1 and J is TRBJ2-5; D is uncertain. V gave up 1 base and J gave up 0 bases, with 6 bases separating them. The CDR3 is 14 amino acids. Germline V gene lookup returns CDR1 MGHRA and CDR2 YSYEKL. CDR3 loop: CASSQAVYQETQYF. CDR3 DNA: TGCGCCAGCAGCCAAGCAGTGTACCAAGAGACCCAGTACTTC.

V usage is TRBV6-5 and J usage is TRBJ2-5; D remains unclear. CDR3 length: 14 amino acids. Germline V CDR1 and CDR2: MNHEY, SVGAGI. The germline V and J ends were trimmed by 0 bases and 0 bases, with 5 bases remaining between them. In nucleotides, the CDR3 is TGTGCCAGCAGTTACTCGTATAACCAAGAGACCCAGTACTTC. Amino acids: CASSYSYNQETQYF.

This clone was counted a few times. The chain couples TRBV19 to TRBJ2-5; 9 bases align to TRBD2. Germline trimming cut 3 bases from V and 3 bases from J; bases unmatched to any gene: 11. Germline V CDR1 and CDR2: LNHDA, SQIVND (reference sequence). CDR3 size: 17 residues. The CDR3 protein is CASSIRASGVIKETQYF. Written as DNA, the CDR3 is TGTGCCAGTAGTATCAGGGCTAGCGGGGTGATTAAAGAGACCCAGTACTTC.

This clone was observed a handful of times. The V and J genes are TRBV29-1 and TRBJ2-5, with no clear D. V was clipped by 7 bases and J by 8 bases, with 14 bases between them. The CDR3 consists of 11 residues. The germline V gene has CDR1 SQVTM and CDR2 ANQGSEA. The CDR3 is CSGLYEETQYF. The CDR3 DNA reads TGCAGCGGTCTCTATGAGGAAACCCAGTACTTC.

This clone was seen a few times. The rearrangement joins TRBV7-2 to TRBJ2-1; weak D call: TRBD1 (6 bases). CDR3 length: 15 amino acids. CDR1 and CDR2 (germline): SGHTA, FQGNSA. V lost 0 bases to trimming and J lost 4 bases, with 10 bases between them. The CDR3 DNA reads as TGTGCCAGCAGCTTAGCGGGGGCGGAGTACAATGAGCAGTTCTTC. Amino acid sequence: CASSLAGAEYNEQFF.

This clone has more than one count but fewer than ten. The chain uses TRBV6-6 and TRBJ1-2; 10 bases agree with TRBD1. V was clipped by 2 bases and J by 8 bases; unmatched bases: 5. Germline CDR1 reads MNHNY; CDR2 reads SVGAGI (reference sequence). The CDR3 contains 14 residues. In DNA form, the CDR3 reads TGTGCCAGCAGTTACCTCGGGACAGGGGCCGGCTACACCTTC. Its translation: CASSYLGTGAGYTF.

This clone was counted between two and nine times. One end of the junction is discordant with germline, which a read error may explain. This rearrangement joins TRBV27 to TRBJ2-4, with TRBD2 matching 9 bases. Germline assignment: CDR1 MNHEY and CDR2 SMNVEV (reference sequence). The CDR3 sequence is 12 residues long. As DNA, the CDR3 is TGTGCCAGCAGTTTAGGGCGGGAGGGGGCCGACTTC. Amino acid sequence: CASSLGREGADF.